The 3 T cell receptor beta chains below come from one sample, sequenced in a study of shared clonotypes between healthy human individuals. Naive CD8 cells lacked CD45RO, underwent positive selection for CCR7 and left out terminally differentiated effector memory CD45RA+ cells. The assay was immunoSEQ multiplex PCR, and TCRdb's table has in-frame clones only and misses some. The sample lists 2 million or so clones, less than 95% occurring once. What was sequenced was naive CD8+ T cells sorted from blood. These receptor sequences come from a man aged 18-30 years in good health.

The V call is TRBV7-9, the J call TRBJ2-3; TRBD2 aligns across 9 bases. V shed 2 bases, J shed 3 bases, and the junction held 12 bases outside the gene matches. Germline CDR1 and CDR2: SEHNR and FQNEAQ (reference sequence). The CDR3 sequence is 18 residues long. The CDR3 DNA reads as TGTGCCAGCAGCTTAACAATACTACTAGCGGGCGTTACAGATACGCAGTATTTT. Its translation is CASSLTILLAGVTDTQYF.

The chain combines TRBV6-1 with TRBJ1-6; no firm D call. In germline, CDR1 is MNHNS, CDR2 SASEGT. The length of the CDR3 is 14 residues. Between the trimmed V and J ends, which lost 4 bases and 6 bases, there was a span of 10 bases. This chain's CDR3 is CASSGTGSNSPLHF. The DNA for the CDR3 is TGTGCCAGCAGTGGGACCGGCAGTAATTCACCCCTCCACTTT.

The gene calls are TRBV9 and TRBJ2-7, with TRBD1 matching over 7 bases. CDR1 and CDR2 from the germline V gene are SGDLS and YYNGEE. With 4 bases clipped from V and 3 bases from J, the junction kept 4 bases outside the gene matches. The CDR3 spans 13 residues. CDR3 DNA sequence: TGTGCCAGCAGCACGGGACAGTACTACGAGCAGTACTTC. The encoded protein is CASSTGQYYEQYF.